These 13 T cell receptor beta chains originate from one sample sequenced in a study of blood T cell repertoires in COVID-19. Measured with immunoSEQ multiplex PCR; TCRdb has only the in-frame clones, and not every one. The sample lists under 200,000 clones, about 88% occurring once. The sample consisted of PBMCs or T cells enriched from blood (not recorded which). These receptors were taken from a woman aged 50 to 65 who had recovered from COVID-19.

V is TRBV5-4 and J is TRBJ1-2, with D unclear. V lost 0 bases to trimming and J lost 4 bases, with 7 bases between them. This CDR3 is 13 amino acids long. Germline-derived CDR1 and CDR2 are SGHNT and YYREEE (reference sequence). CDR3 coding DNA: TGTGCCAGCAGCTTGGACGCAGGCTATGGCTACACCTTC. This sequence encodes CASSLDAGYGYTF.

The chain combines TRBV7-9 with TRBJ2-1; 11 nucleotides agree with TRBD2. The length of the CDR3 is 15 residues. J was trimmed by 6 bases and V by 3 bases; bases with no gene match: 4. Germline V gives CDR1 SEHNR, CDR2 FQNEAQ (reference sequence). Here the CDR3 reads CASSLKLAGANEQFF. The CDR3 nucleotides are TGTGCCAGCAGCTTGAAACTAGCGGGAGCCAATGAGCAGTTCTTC.

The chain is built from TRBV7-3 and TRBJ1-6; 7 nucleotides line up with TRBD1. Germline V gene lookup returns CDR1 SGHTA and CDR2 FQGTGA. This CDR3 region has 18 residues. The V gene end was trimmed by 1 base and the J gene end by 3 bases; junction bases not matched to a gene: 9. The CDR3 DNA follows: TGTGCCAGCAGCTTAAAGCCCCCCGGGACAGACTATAATTCACCCCTCCACTTT. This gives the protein CASSLKPPGTDYNSPLHF.

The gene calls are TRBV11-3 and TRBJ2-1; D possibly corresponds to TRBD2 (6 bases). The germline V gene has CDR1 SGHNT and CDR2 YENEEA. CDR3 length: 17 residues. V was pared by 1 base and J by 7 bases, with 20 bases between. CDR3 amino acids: CASSLARGPAGFNEQFF. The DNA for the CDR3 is TGTGCCAGCAGCTTAGCCCGAGGTCCCGCGGGGTTTAATGAGCAGTTCTTC.

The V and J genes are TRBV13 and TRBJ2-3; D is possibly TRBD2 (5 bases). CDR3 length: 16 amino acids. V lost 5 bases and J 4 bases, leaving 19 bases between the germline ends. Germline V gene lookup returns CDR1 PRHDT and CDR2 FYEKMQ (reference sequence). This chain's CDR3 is CASSLSQRPSADTQYF. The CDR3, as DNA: TGTGCCAGCAGCCTCTCTCAGCGGCCCTCGGCAGATACGCAGTATTTT.

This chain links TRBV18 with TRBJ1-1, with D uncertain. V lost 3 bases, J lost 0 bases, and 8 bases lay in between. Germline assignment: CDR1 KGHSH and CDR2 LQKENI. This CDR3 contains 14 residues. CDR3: CASSPLSVNTEAFF. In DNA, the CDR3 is TGTGCCAGCTCACCCCTTTCCGTGAACACTGAAGCTTTCTTT.

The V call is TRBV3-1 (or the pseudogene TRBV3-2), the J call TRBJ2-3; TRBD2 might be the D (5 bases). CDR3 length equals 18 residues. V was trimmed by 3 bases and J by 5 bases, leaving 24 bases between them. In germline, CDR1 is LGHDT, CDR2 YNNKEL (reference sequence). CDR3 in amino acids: CASSHRTTGLLSGDTQYF. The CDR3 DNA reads TGTGCCAGCAGCCATAGGACCACCGGACTCCTAAGTGGAGATACGCAGTATTTT.

The CDR3 DNA is TGTGCCAGCTCACCGACAGTCCAAGAGACCCAGTACTTC. It codes for CASSPTVQETQYF. This sequence joins TRBV18 and TRBJ2-5; possible D gene TRBD1, 5 bases. Looked up from germline, CDR1 is KGHSH and CDR2 is LQKENI. The CDR3 has 13 amino acids. V was pared by 3 bases and J by 1 base, with 6 bases between.

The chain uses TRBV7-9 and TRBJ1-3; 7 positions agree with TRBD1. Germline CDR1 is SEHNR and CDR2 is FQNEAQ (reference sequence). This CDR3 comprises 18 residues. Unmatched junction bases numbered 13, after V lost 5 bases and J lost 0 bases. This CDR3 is CASSHTATGDPSGNTIYF. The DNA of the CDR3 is TGTGCCAGCAGCCACACCGCAACAGGGGATCCCTCTGGAAACACCATATATTTT.

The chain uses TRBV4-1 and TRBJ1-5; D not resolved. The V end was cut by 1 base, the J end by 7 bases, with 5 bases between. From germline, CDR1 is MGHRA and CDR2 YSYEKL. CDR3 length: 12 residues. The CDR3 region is CASSQVGQPQHF. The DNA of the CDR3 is TGCGCCAGCAGCCAAGTTGGCCAGCCCCAGCATTTT.

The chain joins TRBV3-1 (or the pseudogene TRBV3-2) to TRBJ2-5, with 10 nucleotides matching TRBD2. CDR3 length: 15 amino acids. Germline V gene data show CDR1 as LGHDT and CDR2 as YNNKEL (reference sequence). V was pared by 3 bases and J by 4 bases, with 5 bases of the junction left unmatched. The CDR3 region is CASSQRAGGVETQYF. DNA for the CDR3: TGTGCCAGCAGCCAGAGAGCGGGAGGGGTAGAGACCCAGTACTTC.

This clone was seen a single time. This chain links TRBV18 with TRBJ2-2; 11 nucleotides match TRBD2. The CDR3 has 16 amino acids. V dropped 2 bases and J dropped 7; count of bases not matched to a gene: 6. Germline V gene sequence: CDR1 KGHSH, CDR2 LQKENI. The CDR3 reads CASSPVAGGRDGELFF. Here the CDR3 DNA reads TGTGCCAGCTCACCAGTAGCGGGAGGGCGTGACGGGGAGCTGTTTTTT.

CDR3 loop: CASSSEARTGRFHEQYF. The CDR3 nucleotides are TGTGCCAGCAGCTCCGAAGCTCGGACAGGGAGATTCCACGAGCAGTACTTC. The gene calls are TRBV7-8 and TRBJ2-7; 8 bases are a match to TRBD1. This CDR3 spans 17 amino acids. The V and J ends lost 4 bases and 5 bases, in that order; junction bases with no gene match: 16. Germline CDR1 reads SGHVS; CDR2 reads FQNEAQ.